The text below deals with one T cell receptor beta chain. The data are from a study of shared clonotypes between healthy human individuals. Germline V lookup: CDR1 SGHAT, CDR2 FQDESV (reference sequence). Trimming cost V 1 base and J 6 bases, with 12 bases left between them. The CDR3 runs 15 residues. Generated by immunoSEQ multiplex PCR, the TCRdb table keeps only in-frame clones and is missing some. The table records about 95,000 clones, less than 80% of them present only once. The chain is built from TRBV11-1 and TRBJ2-2; the D gene is possibly TRBD2 (5 bases). The sequence was collected from a young man in good health. The sequenced sample was memory CD8+ T cells sorted from blood. The subset was: CD45RO+ cells pooled with CCR7-negative TemRA cells. This CDR3 reads CASSLGGERPGELFF. In nucleotides, the CDR3 is TGTGCCAGCAGCTTAGGTGGGGAGCGACCCGGGGAGCTGTTTTTT. Full variable domain (missing parts from reference TRBV11-1 and TRBJ2-2): EAEVAQSPRYKITEKSQAVAFWCDPISGHATLYWYRQILGQGPELLVQFQDESVVDDSQLPKDRFSAERLKGVDSTLKIQPAELGDSAMYLCASSLGGERPGELFFGEGSRLTVL.